This is a list of T cell receptor beta chains from one sample in a study of T cells after posttransplantation cyclophosphamide. Profiled with immunoSEQ multiplex PCR; TCRdb holds only in-frame clones, not every one. The specimen has 25,000 to 35,000 clones, none found just once. The sequenced sample consisted of PBMCs. The receptors stem from a woman between 55 and 75 years old in good health, CMV-negative, and a related stem cell transplant donor. Each CDR3 is given with its conserved first and last residue. D genes are given only for firm matches. Each size is once, few or many counts, or a class when the clone is expanded.

clone size: many
V gene: TRBV7-9
D gene: TRBD1
J gene: TRBJ1-1
CDR3 protein: CASSPWGQGRNTEAFF
CDR3 DNA: TGTGCCAGCAGCCCATGGGGACAGGGGCGCAACACTGAAGCTTTCTTT

clone size: few
V gene: TRBV30
D gene: NA
J gene: TRBJ1-2
CDR3 protein: CAWSFQGWGYTF
CDR3 DNA: TGTGCCTGGAGTTTTCAGGGTTGGGGCTACACCTTC

clone size: many
V gene: TRBV2
D gene: TRBD1
J gene: TRBJ2-7
CDR3 protein: CASSEGGTGLSYEQYF
CDR3 DNA: TGTGCCAGCAGTGAAGGGGGGACAGGGTTGTCCTACGAGCAGTACTTC

clone size: many
V gene: TRBV28
D gene: NA
J gene: TRBJ1-4
CDR3 protein: CASKSPGFEKLFF
CDR3 DNA: TGTGCCAGCAAAAGCCCGGGGTTCGAAAAACTGTTTTTT

clone size: many
V gene: TRBV19
D gene: NA
J gene: TRBJ2-7
CDR3 protein: CASSPLNLGEEQYF
CDR3 DNA: TGTGCCAGTAGTCCCCTCAATCTAGGGGAAGAGCAGTACTTC

clone size: few
V gene: TRBV27
D gene: TRBD1
J gene: TRBJ2-7
CDR3 protein: CASSSPRTGKGYEQYF
CDR3 DNA: TGTGCCAGCAGTTCACCCCGGACAGGGAAGGGGTACGAGCAGTACTTC

clone size: many
V gene: TRBV10-3
D gene: NA
J gene: TRBJ1-1
CDR3 protein: CAIRSAGSDTEAFF
CDR3 DNA: TGTGCCATCAGATCGGCGGGTTCCGACACTGAAGCTTTCTTT

clone size: many
V gene: TRBV7-2
D gene: NA
J gene: TRBJ1-5
CDR3 protein: CASSLVRGRGNQPQHF
CDR3 DNA: TGTGCCAGCAGCTTAGTGAGGGGCCGGGGCAATCAGCCCCAGCATTTT

clone size: many
V gene: TRBV19
D gene: NA
J gene: TRBJ2-1
CDR3 protein: CATFGARRLGSSYNEQFF
CDR3 DNA: TGTGCCACTTTTGGGGCCCGCCGTTTGGGTAGCTCCTACAATGAGCAGTTCTTC

clone size: many
V gene: TRBV28
D gene: TRBD1
J gene: TRBJ2-1
CDR3 protein: CAVRGQSLYNEQFF
CDR3 DNA: TGTGCCGTCAGGGGGCAATCACTCTACAATGAGCAGTTCTTC

clone size: many
V gene: TRBV12-3/TRBV12-4
D gene: TRBD1
J gene: TRBJ1-1
CDR3 protein: CASSPGTGGRTEAFF
CDR3 DNA: TGTGCCAGCAGTCCCGGGACAGGGGGCAGAACTGAAGCTTTCTTT